This T cell receptor beta chain stems from a study of cytomegalovirus exposure and HLA in healthy donors. The germline CDR1 and CDR2 sequences are LNHDA and SQIVND (reference sequence). V lost 6 bases to trimming and J lost 15 bases; unmatched junction nucleotides: 14. This CDR3 has 15 residues. Both 60 Vbeta primers and 13 Jbeta primers went into the PCR. Clones were read by immunoSEQ multiplex PCR, and TCRdb kept only the in-frame ones, dropping some. Of some 44,000 clones in the sample, roughly 87% are singletons; the top ten hold 8%. Comments on this clone: The antigen is undetermined.

Overall study results and limits: The study carried out a later analysis of TCR beta sequences. It associated 16,951 of them with specific HLA alleles at a false discovery rate of 0.05. Among TCR beta chains, those listed as cytomegalovirus-associated numbered about 150. The authors later found most CMV-associated TCR beta chains appeared HLA-restricted.

What was sequenced was PBMCs. The J gene is TRBJ1-6, the V gene TRBV19, with 10 nucleotides matching TRBD1. The origin of this receptor is a woman aged 40 to 50 in good health and CMV-seropositive. CDR3 protein: CASSIPETGGAGLHF. In nucleotides, the CDR3 is TGTGCCAGTAGCATTCCCGAGACAGGGGGCGCGGGCCTCCACTTT.